This T cell receptor beta chain appears in the sequencing data of a study of blood T cell repertoires in COVID-19. Study-wide context: In each case, the material was cDNA or gDNA derived from T cells, B-cell-depleted T cells, or PBMCs.

Trimming took 5 bases from V and 0 from J, leaving 10 bases between them. This CDR3 has 14 residues. CDR1 is MNHEY, CDR2 SVGAGI, per germline. Repertoires were generated with immunoSEQ multiplex PCR, while TCRdb's copy carries only in-frame clones and drops some. The table has just over 250,000 clones, approximately 89% seen once. This clone was detected once. The sequencing sample was made of peripheral blood. The chain couples TRBV6-5 to TRBJ1-1; a possible D gene is TRBD1 (6 bases). This TCR derives from a man between 40 and 49 years old who had recovered from COVID-19. The CDR3, as DNA: TGTGCCAGCAGTACAGGGATAGTGAACACTGAAGCTTTCTTT. This sequence encodes CASSTGIVNTEAFF.